These T cell receptor beta chains were read from a single sample in a study of cytomegalovirus exposure and HLA in healthy donors. TCRdb keeps only in-frame clones here, not all; method: immunoSEQ multiplex PCR. The profile shows fewer than 70,000 clones, 74% of them singletons. Sequenced material: PBMCs. These receptors all come from a woman in her fifties or sixties in good health and CMV-seropositive. The CDR3 runs from the conserved cysteine through the conserved F or W. D genes are given only for firm matches. Expanded clones are given a class, and other clones once, few, many or no size at all.

j_call | d_call | clone_size | v_call | cdr3_nt | cdr3_aa
TRBJ1-2 | . | . | TRBV9 | TGTGCCAGCAGCATCCGGGAAGGGAACGGCTACACCTTC | CASSIREGNGYTF
TRBJ1-1 | . | . | TRBV7-9 | TGTGCCAGCAGCTCCGCAGGGGTGTCCACTGAAGCTTTCTTT | CASSSAGVSTEAFF
TRBJ2-3 | . | . | TRBV7-9 | TGTGCCAGCAGCTTAATGGCTAGCACAGATACGCAGTATTTT | CASSLMASTDTQYF
TRBJ1-3 | TRBD1 | . | TRBV2 | TGTGCCAGCAGTACCATTCCCGACAGGGCCAGAAACACCATATATTTT | CASSTIPDRARNTIYF
TRBJ2-7 | TRBD2 | . | TRBV30 | TGTGCCTGGAGTGTCGGACTAGCGGGAGAGTCGGGAAAACAATACTTC | CAWSVGLAGESGKQYF
TRBJ1-1 | TRBD1 | . | TRBV4-2 | TGTGCCAGCAGCCAAGACGAACGCCGACAGGGGAACACTGAAGCTTTCTTT | CASSQDERRQGNTEAFF
TRBJ2-3 | TRBD2 | few | TRBV11-2 | TGTGCCAGCAGCTTAGATTCGGGACTAGCGGGGGGCCCAGATACGCAGTATTTT | CASSLDSGLAGGPDTQYF
TRBJ1-5 | . | once | TRBV12-5 | TGTGCTAGTGGTTTGGTCCTCGGACCTCGAGGGCAGCCCCAGCATTTT | CASGLVLGPRGQPQHF
TRBJ1-5 | . | . | TRBV6-4 | TGTGCCAGCAGTGCCCAGGGCGGCAATCAGCCCCAGCATTTT | CASSAQGGNQPQHF
TRBJ2-2 | . | . | TRBV6-5 | TGTGCCAGCAGATCACTAGCCTCCGCCGGGGAGCTGTTTTTT | CASRSLASAGELFF
TRBJ2-7 | . | . | TRBV12-5 | TGTGCTAGTGGTTTAGCAGAAAGCTTAGCTTTTTACGAGCAGTACTTC | CASGLAESLAFYEQYF
TRBJ2-7 | TRBD2 | . | TRBV19 | TGTGCCAGTAGTAGTCTAGCGGGGACCTACGAGCAGTACTTC | CASSSLAGTYEQYF
TRBJ1-5 | TRBD1 | few | TRBV6-1 | TGTGCCAGCAGTGAAGACAGGGGCCAGCCCCAGCATTTT | CASSEDRGQPQHF
TRBJ2-7 | . | . | TRBV30 | TGTGCCTGGAGGAGGGGCGCAGGGGCCTACGAGCAGTACTTC | CAWRRGAGAYEQYF
TRBJ1-1 | . | once | TRBV15 | TGTGCCACCAGCACCCCACGAGTGGCAGGGAGGGCTTTCTTT | CATSTPRVAGRAFF
TRBJ2-3 | TRBD2 | . | TRBV10-1 | TGCGCCAGCAGTGAGTCGCCTGGGAGCGGGGGGCATAAAGATACGCAGTATTTT | CASSESPGSGGHKDTQYF
TRBJ1-1 | . | . | TRBV30 | TGTGCCTGGAGTGTAGGGGGATGGACTGAAGCTTTCTTT | CAWSVGGWTEAFF
TRBJ2-7 | TRBD1 | . | TRBV19 | TGTGCCAGTAGTATACGGGACAGGGGAACCTACGAGCAGTACTTC | CASSIRDRGTYEQYF
TRBJ1-1 | . | . | TRBV5-6 | TGTGCCAGCAGCTTGGTATCCGGGATTGAGACTGAAGCTTTCTTT | CASSLVSGIETEAFF
TRBJ1-2 | . | . | TRBV30 | TGTGCCTGGAGTCAAAACTATGGCTACACCTTC | CAWSQNYGYTF
TRBJ1-1 | . | . | TRBV19 | TGTGCCAGTAGTATTCGCCCGGGATCGAACACTGAAGCTTTCTTT | CASSIRPGSNTEAFF
TRBJ2-7 | TRBD1 | few | TRBV4-2 | TGTGCCAGCAGCCAAGATCTCGGGGACAGACCCTACGAGCAGTACTTC | CASSQDLGDRPYEQYF
TRBJ1-3 | TRBD1 | . | TRBV30 | TGTGCCTGGAGTGTAAGGACAGGGCCTGGAAACACCATATATTTT | CAWSVRTGPGNTIYF
TRBJ2-7 | TRBD1 | once | TRBV30 | TGTGCCTGGAGTGCAGGGGGTTTATCCTACGAGCAGTACTTC | CAWSAGGLSYEQYF
TRBJ2-5 | . | . | TRBV29-1 | TGCAGCGTTGGTTTCCTGGGGGCCGGAGAGACCCAGTACTTC | CSVGFLGAGETQYF
TRBJ2-5 | TRBD2 | . | TRBV19 | TGTGCCAGTAGTAGGAGACTAGCGGGGGGGAGTCAAGAGACCCAGTACTTC | CASSRRLAGGSQETQYF
TRBJ2-2 | TRBD1 | . | TRBV19 | TGTGCCAGTAAATTAGGGGGCTCGGTTTACACCGGGGAGCTGTTTTTT | CASKLGGSVYTGELFF
TRBJ1-6 | . | once | TRBV7-2 | TGTGCCAGCAGCTTATCGCAGATGCCCAATTCACCCCTCCACTTT | CASSLSQMPNSPLHF
TRBJ2-3 | . | . | TRBV2 | TGTGCCAGCAGGCGATTCCAACAGGCAGATACGCAGTATTTT | CASRRFQQADTQYF
TRBJ2-3 | TRBD2 | . | TRBV5-6 | TGTGCCAGCAGCATCGGACTAGCGGGGGGGATCACAGATACGCAGTATTTT | CASSIGLAGGITDTQYF
TRBJ2-5 | . | . | TRBV5-1 | TGCGCCAGCAGCTTGGTGGGGACACAAGAGACCCAGTACTTC | CASSLVGTQETQYF
TRBJ2-1 | TRBD1 | . | TRBV6-5 | TGTGCCAGCAGTGGCAGGGGGAATGGGGAGCAGTTCTTC | CASSGRGNGEQFF
TRBJ2-1 | TRBD2 | . | TRBV5-8 | TGTGCCAGCAGCTTTGTGACTAGCGGGGGGGAGCAGTTCTTC | CASSFVTSGGEQFF
TRBJ1-2 | . | . | TRBV2 | TGTGCCAGCAGTGGTGCGGGGCCTGGGGTCTATGGCTACACCTTC | CASSGAGPGVYGYTF
TRBJ1-2 | TRBD1 | . | TRBV29-1 | TGCAGCGTTGCTGGACAGGGGACCTATGGCTACACCTTC | CSVAGQGTYGYTF
TRBJ1-5 | TRBD1 | many | TRBV5-6 | TGTGCCAGCAGCCTAAGGGACAGGGGGAATCAGCCCCAGCATTTT | CASSLRDRGNQPQHF
TRBJ2-7 | . | once | TRBV11-2 | TGTGCCAGCAGCTACCCGACAGGTAGCTCCTACGAGCAGTACTTC | CASSYPTGSSYEQYF
TRBJ1-5 | . | . | TRBV7-8 | TGTGCCAGCAGCCCGGGACTGAATAGCAATCAGCCCCAGCATTTT | CASSPGLNSNQPQHF
TRBJ1-1 | TRBD1 | few | TRBV2 | TGTGCCAGCAGTGGACAGGGAGGCCGCACTGAAGCTTTCTTT | CASSGQGGRTEAFF
TRBJ1-2 | . | . | TRBV28 | TGTGCCAGCAGTTTAGACGGGGGAGGGTATGGCTACACCTTC | CASSLDGGGYGYTF
TRBJ2-7 | TRBD1 | . | TRBV19 | TGTGCCAGTAGTAGGGGACAGAGCTCCTACGAGCAGTACTTC | CASSRGQSSYEQYF
TRBJ2-3 | . | . | TRBV19 | TGTGCCAGTAGCCGACAGTCCCCTCCAGATACGCAGTATTTT | CASSRQSPPDTQYF
TRBJ1-5 | . | . | TRBV6-1 | TGTGCCAGCAGGGTCCAGGGTAATCAGCCCCAGCATTTT | CASRVQGNQPQHF
TRBJ1-2 | . | once | TRBV4-2 | TGTGCCAGCAGCAAAGCGGCGGAACCCTCCAGTTCCTACACCTTC | CASSKAAEPSSSYTF
TRBJ2-5 | TRBD2 | . | TRBV2 | TGTGCCGGCAGACTAGCGGGGGATCGTTACTTC | CAGRLAGDRYF
TRBJ2-7 | . | . | TRBV27 | TGTGCCAGCAGTTCCCGGGGCGGAGGGGCCTACGAGCAGTACTTC | CASSSRGGGAYEQYF
TRBJ2-5 | . | . | TRBV7-3 | TGTGCCAGCAGCCCTGGACTTAAAGAGACCCAGTACTTC | CASSPGLKETQYF